This TCR beta chain was observed in a study of CD8 T cells in ankylosing spondylitis. Trimming took off 4 bases at V and 6 bases at J, with 14 bases between the two ends. Germline V gene data show CDR1 as SQVTM and CDR2 as ANQGSEA. CDR3 length: 13 residues. TCRdb reprocessed the 5' RACE reads via MiXCR and lists one record per CDR3 protein. The sample includes under 150,000 distinct CDR3 sequences, roughly 11% of them seen just once. This clonotype was observed many times. The source material was blood, either unsorted or a sorted T cell fraction (not recorded which). The rearrangement links TRBV29-1 to TRBJ2-3; D possibly uses TRBD1 or TRBD2 (7 bases each). The origin of this receptor is a female donor with ankylosing spondylitis or in good health (not recorded which). CDR3 residues: CSVAQGGHDTQYF. CDR3 DNA: TGCAGCGTTGCGCAGGGGGGGCATGATACGCAGTATTTT.